The source of this T cell receptor beta chain is a study of cytomegalovirus exposure and HLA in healthy donors. Broader study findings: The classifier was said to identify cytomegalovirus status with high specificity and sensitivity.

TCRdb's copy holds only in-frame clones and misses some; the assay was immunoSEQ multiplex PCR. The profile shows 150,000 to 250,000 clones, around 80% of them singletons. This CDR3 region has 14 residues. Germline V gives CDR1 SGHDN, CDR2 FVKESK. The V gene lost 0 bases and the J gene lost 6 bases, with 9 bases spanning the gap. A note on this clone: What it recognizes is unknown.

J is TRBJ2-1 and V is TRBV14; D remains ambiguous. The specimen was PBMCs. This clonotype originated in a woman aged 25 to 39 in good health and CMV-seronegative. In nucleotides, the CDR3 is TGTGCCAGCAGCCAAGATCCGACTTTCAATGAGCAGTTCTTC. It codes for CASSQDPTFNEQFF.